This T cell receptor (beta chain) was retrieved from a study of blood T cell repertoires in COVID-19. Looking at the study overall: Samples taken during acute and convalescent COVID-19 were collected in the United States, Italy and Spain.

Method: immunoSEQ multiplex PCR; TCRdb's copy keeps in-frame clones and lacks some. The sample contains 120,000 to 150,000 clones, over 75% of which appear only once. The V and J ends lost 7 bases and 6 bases, in that order; junction bases with no gene match: 7. This CDR3 region has 13 residues. The germline V gene has CDR1 MDHEN and CDR2 SYDVKM. Sequences were obtained from peripheral blood. This sequence joins TRBV28 and TRBJ2-3; 7 bases fit TRBD1. The clonotype originates from a man aged 55-75 years with active or convalescent COVID-19. CDR3 nucleotides: TGTGCCAGCATCATGACAGGGATTGATACGCAGTATTTT. This gives the protein CASIMTGIDTQYF.